These 12 T cell receptor beta chains share one sample of origin, sequenced in a study of blood T cells in healthy people across ages. With a J-beta primer mix and a sample-barcoded 5' primer, a second PCR ran about 6 to 11 cycles. In TCRdb, the 5' RACE reads were re-called with MiXCR into one record per CDR3 protein. The table includes roughly 2 million distinct CDR3 sequences, approximately 50% detected once. The sequencing input was blood. These receptors were obtained from a woman aged 40 to 55 in good health.

CDR3 loop: CASTLVGALSYEQYF. The DNA for the CDR3 is TGTGCCAGCACACTAGTCGGGGCCCTATCCTACGAGCAGTACTTC. The rearrangement joins TRBV7-2 to TRBJ2-7; D possibly uses TRBD1 or TRBD2 (5 bases each). V was trimmed by 7 bases and J by 1 base, leaving 17 bases between them. The length of the CDR3 is 15 residues. Germline values: CDR1 SGHTA, CDR2 FQGNSA. Full variable domain (outside the CDR3, taken from reference TRBV7-2 and TRBJ2-7): GAGVSQSPSNKVTEKGKDVELRCDPISGHTALYWYRQSLGQGLEFLIYFQGNSAPDKSGLPSDRFSAERTGGSVSTLTIQRTQQEDSAVYLCASTLVGALSYEQYFGPGTRLTVT.

The J gene is TRBJ1-6, the V gene TRBV5-5, with 10 bases identical to TRBD1. CDR3 length: 16 amino acids. Germline loops: CDR1 SGHKS, CDR2 YYEKEE (reference sequence). J was trimmed by 7 bases and V by 2 bases; bases with no gene match: 6. CDR3 coding DNA: TGTGCCAGCAGCTTAATAGAGACAGGGGGCAATTCACCCCTCCACTTT. Protein product: CASSLIETGGNSPLHF.

This chain links TRBV28 with TRBJ1-1; no firm D call. Germline CDR1 MDHEN, CDR2 SYDVKM. The V end lost 1 base, the J end lost 1 base, and 10 bases lay between the germline ends. The CDR3 length is 15 residues. CDR3 sequence (DNA): TGTGCCAGCAGTTTATCCCCCGGGCAGAACACTGAAGCTTTCTTT. It yields the protein CASSLSPGQNTEAFF.

V and J are TRBV11-2 and TRBJ1-2; maybe TRBD1 (5 bases). This CDR3 comprises 15 residues. Per the germline V gene, CDR1 is SGHAT and CDR2 is FQNNGV. Between the trimmed V and J ends, which lost 1 base and 4 bases, there was a span of 13 bases. CDR3 sequence reads: CASSLGDRPTYGYTF. CDR3 DNA: TGTGCCAGCAGCTTAGGGGACCGGCCGACCTATGGCTACACCTTC.

V usage is TRBV28 and J usage is TRBJ2-1; 9 bases match TRBD1. This CDR3 is built from 15 residues. Germline V lookup: CDR1 MDHEN, CDR2 SYDVKM. Losses at the gene ends were 4 bases for V and 6 bases for J; bases not matched to a gene: 7. The CDR3 region is CASSSQGQGGNEQFF. CDR3 in DNA: TGTGCCAGCAGTTCGCAGGGACAGGGAGGCAATGAGCAGTTCTTC.

The rearrangement joins TRBV27 to TRBJ2-5, with 8 bases lining up with TRBD2. The J call is in doubt because the DNA end fits TRBJ2-7 better. The CDR3 is made up of 16 amino acids. Germline V lookup: CDR1 MNHEY, CDR2 SMNVEV (reference sequence). CDR3 loop: CASSAGAGGPIREQYF. The CDR3 nucleotides are TGTGCCAGCAGTGCAGGGGCGGGGGGCCCTATCCGCGAGCAGTACTTC.

V usage is TRBV15 and J usage is TRBJ2-1; D not resolved. The germline V gene has CDR1 LNHNV and CDR2 YYDKDF (reference sequence). V lost 8 bases and J lost 7, with 18 bases in between. CDR3 length equals 14 residues. This CDR3 is CATLKWGPMNEQFF. The CDR3 nucleotides are TGTGCCACCCTCAAGTGGGGTCCTATGAATGAGCAGTTCTTC.

The CDR3 spells CASSFQRGGGETQYF. The CDR3 coding sequence is TGTGCCAGCAGTTTCCAGCGGGGGGGCGGGGAGACCCAGTACTTC. V and J are TRBV28 and TRBJ2-5; 10 bases map to TRBD2. From germline, CDR1 is MDHEN and CDR2 SYDVKM. Unmatched junction bases numbered 6, after V lost 3 bases and J lost 5 bases. There are 15 residues in the CDR3.

This clonotype showed up just once. CDR3 region: CASSTTSGPYNEQFF. DNA for the CDR3: TGTGCCAGCAGTACCACTAGCGGGCCCTACAATGAGCAGTTCTTC. V gene TRBV12-3 or TRBV12-4 combines with J gene TRBJ2-1, with 9 positions matching TRBD2. Losses at the gene ends were 5 bases for V and 2 bases for J; bases not matched to a gene: 4. The CDR3 covers 15 residues.

This clonotype was found a few times. The V and J genes are TRBV6-6 and TRBJ2-6; D call uncertain. This CDR3 region has 15 residues. Deletions cut 6 bases from V and 4 bases from J, with 13 bases between. Germline V gene data show CDR1 as MNHNY and CDR2 as SVGAGI (reference sequence). CDR3 amino acids: CASRIKNGGANVLTF. CDR3 in DNA: TGTGCCAGCAGAATAAAGAACGGGGGGGCCAACGTCCTGACTTTC.

This sequence joins TRBV7-2 and TRBJ2-1; D is possibly TRBD1 (6 bases). Per the germline V gene, CDR1 is SGHTA and CDR2 is FQGNSA. The CDR3 sequence is 17 residues long. V was pared by 2 bases and J by 4 bases, with 18 bases between. The CDR3 DNA reads TGTGCCAGCAGCTTAAGCAGGGGCCCAGGTCGGTACAATGAGCAGTTCTTC. This gives the protein CASSLSRGPGRYNEQFF. Full variable domain (rest looked up from reference TRBV7-2 and TRBJ2-1): GAGVSQSPSNKVTEKGKDVELRCDPISGHTALYWYRQSLGQGLEFLIYFQGNSAPDKSGLPSDRFSAERTGGSVSTLTIQRTQQEDSAVYLCASSLSRGPGRYNEQFFGPGTRLTVL.

The V and J genes are TRBV7-2 and TRBJ1-6; D is unclear. Germline-derived CDR1 and CDR2 are SGHTA and FQGNSA. CDR3 length equals 15 residues. Trimming shortened V by 2 bases and J by 7 bases, and 12 bases separated the two germline ends. The CDR3 region has the DNA TGTGCCAGCAGCTTACAAGGCAGAGCGAATTCACCCCTCCACTTT. It encodes CASSLQGRANSPLHF.